The 31 T cell receptor beta chains below were found in one sample sequenced in a study of blood T cells in healthy people across ages. A second PCR, run for about 7 to 11 cycles, used a sample-barcoded 5' primer plus a J-beta primer mix. TCRdb independently ran MiXCR on the 5' RACE reads; one entry per CDR3 protein. The sample includes about 650,000 distinct CDR3 sequences, about a third of them seen just once. The sequenced material came from blood. The source of these receptors is a woman at least 80 years old in good health.

V gene TRBV4-2 combines with J gene TRBJ2-7; D is undetermined. Trimming pared 5 bases from V and 1 base from J, leaving 6 bases between. CDR1 is LGHNA and CDR2 is YNFKEQ in the germline V gene. This CDR3 has 12 amino acids. The CDR3 DNA follows: TGTGCCAGCAGCGGGAATTCCTACGAGCAGTACTTC. Translating gives CASSGNSYEQYF.

This clonotype has just a few counts. This sequence joins TRBV24-1 and TRBJ2-2; 9 bases are shared with TRBD1. The CDR3 is made up of 15 amino acids. V shed 7 bases, J shed 4 bases, and the junction held 6 bases outside the gene matches. Germline lookup yields CDR1 KGHDR and CDR2 SFDVKD. CDR3 residues: CATRPGQGFTGELFF. The CDR3 DNA reads as TGTGCCACCAGGCCGGGACAGGGATTCACCGGGGAGCTGTTTTTT.

In this sample, this clonotype turned up a few times. CDR3 residues: CATGLNTEAFF. The CDR3 region has the DNA TGTGCCACCGGATTGAACACTGAAGCTTTCTTT. The V gene is TRBV10-3, the J gene TRBJ1-1; D is uncertain. CDR1 ENHRY and CDR2 SYGVKD come from the germline V gene. V was cut by 10 bases and J by 0 bases, with 6 bases left in between. The CDR3 loop spans 11 amino acids.

This clonotype showed up many times. The rearrangement joins TRBV18 to TRBJ2-7, with a weak D call TRBD1 (5 bases). V lost 3 bases, J lost 2 bases, and 11 bases lay in between. Germline V gene sequence: CDR1 KGHSH, CDR2 LQKENI. The CDR3 runs 14 residues. CDR3: CASSPLPGTYEQYF. The DNA of the CDR3 is TGTGCCAGCTCACCTCTTCCAGGGACCTACGAGCAGTACTTC.

This CDR3 is CASRTSGRLYEQYF. CDR3 DNA sequence: TGTGCCAGCAGGACTAGCGGGAGGCTCTACGAGCAGTACTTC. The chain combines TRBV12-3 or TRBV12-4 with TRBJ2-7; 13 bases are a match to TRBD2. J gave up 3 bases and V 6 bases, and 2 bases lay outside the gene matches. The CDR3 totals 14 residues.

This clonotype has a handful of counts. The J gene is TRBJ2-1, the V gene TRBV24-1; D may correspond to TRBD1 or TRBD2 (6 bases each). The CDR3 runs 15 residues. CDR1 and CDR2 (germline): KGHDR, SFDVKD. V lost 3 bases and J lost 7, with 15 bases in between. DNA of the CDR3: TGTGCCACCAGTGATCCCCGTTCGGGGGCGAATGAGCAGTTCTTC. Translated: CATSDPRSGANEQFF.

This clonotype occurred many times. This chain uses TRBV5-6 with TRBJ2-4; 7 bases are shared with TRBD2. The ends lost 2 bases at V and 2 bases at J; junction bases unmatched: 7. Looked up from germline, CDR1 is SGHDT and CDR2 is YYEEEE. This CDR3 has 16 amino acids. CDR3 sequence (DNA): TGTGCCAGCAGCTTTGGTGGCGGGGGTTCCAAAAACATTCAGTACTTC. Translation gives CASSFGGGGSKNIQYF.

This clonotype was detected only a few times. The J gene is TRBJ1-1, the V gene TRBV5-1; no definite D call. Deletions cut 0 bases from V and 4 bases from J, with 10 bases between. Germline V gives CDR1 SGHRS, CDR2 YFSETQ. This CDR3 comprises 14 residues. The CDR3 DNA is TGCGCCAGCAGCTTGGAGTATTTGAGCACTGAAGCTTTCTTT. Residues: CASSLEYLSTEAFF.

The V and J genes are TRBV24-1 and TRBJ2-3; D is unclear. Per the germline V gene, CDR1 is KGHDR and CDR2 is SFDVKD. Trimming left V 5 bases short and J 0 bases short, with 11 bases between. The CDR3 runs 15 residues. CDR3 DNA: TGTGCCACCAGTGCCGTGGCCGGGAGCACAGATACGCAGTATTTT. This encodes CATSAVAGSTDTQYF.

As for this clonotype: Germline and junction disagree at one end, which may indicate a read error. The chain recombines TRBV24-1 with TRBJ2-7; TRBD1 matches 12 bases. The germline CDR1 and CDR2 sequences are KGHDR and SFDVKD. The CDR3 extends over 15 amino acids. DNA of the CDR3: TGTGCCACCAGTGATTCCGGGACAGGGGGCGTCGAGCAGTACTTT. Translating gives CATSDSGTGGVEQYF.

The chain uses TRBV7-9 and TRBJ2-3; D is perhaps TRBD2 (6 bases). This CDR3 spans 16 amino acids. V gave up 5 bases and J gave up 6 bases, with 21 bases separating them. CDR1 is SEHNR and CDR2 is FQNEAQ in the germline V gene (reference sequence). CDR3: CASSGRLDWADDTQYF. DNA of the CDR3: TGTGCCAGCAGCGGTCGACTAGATTGGGCGGATGATACGCAGTATTTT. Full variable domain (missing parts from reference TRBV7-9 and TRBJ2-3): DTGVSQNPRHKITKRGQNVTFRCDPISEHNRLYWYRQTLGQGPEFLTYFQNEAQLEKSRLLSDRFSAERPKGSFSTLEIQRTEQGDSAMYLCASSGRLDWADDTQYFGPGTRLTVL.

A word on this clonotype: This clone may be a read error of a much larger clone one base away. The V call is TRBV19, the J call TRBJ1-2; no firm D call. Per the germline V gene, CDR1 is LNHDA and CDR2 is SQIVND (reference sequence). The CDR3 runs to 15 residues. The CDR3 nucleotides are TGTGCCAGTAGTATTGTATCCGGGCCTAACTATGGCTGCACCTTC. It yields the protein CASSIVSGPNYGCTF.

With respect to this clonotype: A read error may be the cause here, since a much bigger clone is one base away. This rearrangement joins TRBV5-1 to TRBJ1-5, with TRBD1 matching over 8 bases. The CDR3 extends over 14 amino acids. Germline CDR1 SGHRS, CDR2 YFSETQ. V shed 3 bases, J shed 6 bases, and the junction held 5 bases outside the gene matches. CDR3 protein: CASSWGTGPQPQHF. The CDR3 DNA follows: TGCGCCAGCAGCTGGGGGACAGGCCCTCAGCCCCAGCATTTT.

The gene calls are TRBV6-1 and TRBJ1-2, with D unclear. The CDR3 has 15 amino acids. CDR1 and CDR2 from the germline V gene are MNHNS and SASEGT. The ends were cut back, 2 bases at V and 0 bases at J, with 10 bases in the middle. For the CDR3, the DNA is TGTGCCAGCAGTGAAAATAGGGCGTCTAACTATGGCTACACCTTC. As protein: CASSENRASNYGYTF.

The chain links TRBV3-1 to TRBJ2-2; no reliable D call. This CDR3 spans 14 amino acids. Trimming took 2 bases from V and 2 from J, leaving 6 bases between them. Per germline, CDR1 LGHDT and CDR2 YNNKEL (reference sequence). Here the CDR3 reads CASSQTENTGELFF. The CDR3 region has the DNA TGTGCCAGCAGCCAAACAGAAAACACCGGGGAGCTGTTTTTT.

Points on this clonotype: One base away lies a much larger clone, so this may be a sequencing read error. The rearrangement links TRBV7-9 to TRBJ1-1; weak D call: TRBD1 (5 bases). CDR3 size: 16 residues. The V end lost 4 bases, the J end lost 1 base, and 16 bases lay between the germline ends. Germline V gene lookup returns CDR1 SEHNR and CDR2 FQNEAQ (reference sequence). The CDR3 DNA is TGTGCCAGCAGCTCCCCCCCGGGACGGGAGAACACTGAAGCTTTCTTT. Its translation: CASSSPPGRENTEAFF. Combining the CDR3 with reference TRBV7-9 and TRBJ1-1 gives the whole variable domain DTGVSQNPRHKITKRGQNVTFRCDPISEHNRLYWYRQTLGQGPEFLTYFQNEAQLEKSRLLSDRFSAERPKGSFSTLEIQRTEQGDSAMYLCASSSPPGRENTEAFFGQGTRLTVV.

This clonotype was counted a few times. This sequence joins TRBV30 and TRBJ1-2; D not resolved. Germline assignment: CDR1 GTSNPN and CDR2 SVGIG (reference sequence). This CDR3 is 9 amino acids long. Trimming took off 3 bases at V and 8 bases at J, with 4 bases between the two ends. In DNA, the CDR3 is TGTGCCTGGAGGTACGGCTACACCTTC. Translated: CAWRYGYTF.

This clonotype was observed many times. The chain employs TRBV20-1 and TRBJ1-1; 7 bases map to TRBD1. The J segment lost 6 bases and the V segment lost 2 bases, leaving 12 bases of the junction unmatched. The CDR3 loop spans 15 amino acids. Germline V gene sequence: CDR1 DFQATT, CDR2 SNEGSKA (reference sequence). CDR3 protein: CSARPRQGVQPEAFF. The CDR3 bases are TGCAGTGCTAGACCCCGACAGGGAGTACAACCTGAAGCTTTCTTT.

On this clonotype: This sequence may be a read error, since a much larger clone differs from it by one base. This chain joins TRBV5-6 and TRBJ2-1, with 11 positions matching TRBD2. Looked up from germline, CDR1 is SGHDT and CDR2 is YYEEEE. After removal of 4 bases from V and 6 bases from J, the junction contained 6 bases not matched to a gene. The CDR3 consists of 15 residues. The CDR3 protein is CASSPILAGGNEQFF. CDR3 nucleotide sequence: TGTGCCAGCAGCCCCATCCTAGCGGGGGGCAATGAGCAGTTCTTC.

In this sample, this clonotype turned up many times. The chain is built from TRBV12-3 or TRBV12-4 and TRBJ2-5; D gene uncertain. CDR3 length: 13 amino acids. V was cut by 4 bases and J by 4 bases, with 10 bases left in between. The CDR3 reads CASSSNTVETQYF. CDR3 sequence (DNA): TGTGCCAGCAGTTCCAATACCGTAGAGACCCAGTACTTC.

To note about this clonotype: A single base separates this from a much larger clone, so it may be a read error. This chain connects TRBV5-1 to TRBJ1-1, with D possibly matching TRBD1 (5 bases). The CDR3 runs to 15 residues. In germline, CDR1 is SGHRS, CDR2 YFSETQ. CDR3 coding DNA: TGCGCCAGCAGCTTGGCAGCCAGGGCGAACACTGTAGCTTTCTTT. Its translation: CASSLAARANTVAFF. Filled out from reference TRBV5-1 and TRBJ1-1, the complete variable domain reads KAGVTQTPRYLIKTRGQQVTLSCSPISGHRSVSWYQQTPGQGLQFLFEYFSETQRNKGNFPGRFSGRQFSNSRSEMNVSTLELGDSALYLCASSLAARANTVAFFGQGTRLTVV.

The chain employs TRBV12-3 or TRBV12-4 and TRBJ2-3; tentatively, D is TRBD1 or TRBD2 (5 bases each). CDR3 length: 18 amino acids. The V and J ends lost 5 bases and 0 bases respectively, with 21 bases between them. DNA of the CDR3: TGTGCCAGCAGTCTCGGTGGGGACCCTCACTCTAGCACAGATACGCAGTATTTT. It specifies CASSLGGDPHSSTDTQYF.

This clonotype was detected ten times or more. The chain combines TRBV10-3 with TRBJ2-5; D is possibly TRBD1 (5 bases). Germline lookup yields CDR1 ENHRY and CDR2 SYGVKD. Deletions cut 3 bases from V and 11 bases from J, with 16 bases between. This CDR3 region has 13 residues. As DNA, the CDR3 is TGTGCCATCAGTGATAAGGACCACTCAGGGCAGTACTTC. As protein: CAISDKDHSGQYF.

This clonotype occurred a few times. V usage is TRBV4-3 and J usage is TRBJ1-2, with D hard to call. Trimming stripped 0 bases from V and 7 bases from J, with 15 bases between. Looked up from germline, CDR1 is LGHNA and CDR2 is YSLEER. The CDR3 length is 15 residues. The CDR3 region has the DNA TGCGCCAGCAGCCAAGATCGTATAAAGGACCGTGGCTACACCTTC. It yields the protein CASSQDRIKDRGYTF.

A remark on this clonotype: The junction does not match germline at one end; this may be a read error. This chain's CDR3 is CSARHAGTVNAEAFF. The CDR3 DNA reads as TGCAGTGCCCGCCATGCCGGGACAGTGAACGCTGAAGCTTTCTTT. J is TRBJ1-1 and V is TRBV20-1, with TRBD1 matching over 7 bases. This CDR3 comprises 15 residues. The V gene's germline CDR1 is DFQATT and CDR2 SNEGSKA (reference sequence).

This clonotype turned up a few times. This clone may be a read error of a much larger clone one base away. In DNA form, the CDR3 reads TGTGCCAGCACCCAGGGTGTGGCGAGCACAGATACGCAGTATTTT. Residues: CASTQGVASTDTQYF. The chain recombines TRBV12-3 or TRBV12-4 with TRBJ2-3, with D possibly TRBD1 on 5 matching bases. V shed 7 bases and J shed 0 bases, with 14 bases lying between them. The CDR3 runs 15 residues.

This clonotype was detected many times. This chain joins TRBV7-9 and TRBJ2-1; 12 bases map to TRBD1. The J segment lost 9 bases and the V segment lost 2 bases, leaving 2 bases of the junction unmatched. Germline V gene lookup returns CDR1 SEHNR and CDR2 FQNEAQ (reference sequence). The CDR3 has 14 amino acids. The CDR3 sequence is CASSLPGQGAEQFF. CDR3 bases: TGTGCCAGCAGCTTACCGGGACAGGGGGCTGAGCAGTTCTTC.

A remark on this clonotype: This could be a read error, since a much larger clone is one nucleotide away. The V call is TRBV28, the J call TRBJ1-2; 10 positions match TRBD1. The CDR3 sequence is 16 residues long. Trimming at V came to 6 bases and at J to 2 bases, leaving 9 bases not matched to a gene. Germline loops: CDR1 MDHEN, CDR2 SYDVKM. In DNA, the CDR3 is TGTGCCAGCAGCCGAATGCGGACAGGGGGAAACTATGGCTACACCTTC. Protein: CASSRMRTGGNYGYTF.

This clonotype showed up many times. This rearrangement joins TRBV29-1 to TRBJ2-7; TRBD2 agrees at 7 bases. Germline values: CDR1 SQVTM, CDR2 ANQGSEA. CDR3 size: 13 residues. With 5 bases clipped from V and 3 bases from J, the junction kept 7 bases outside the gene matches. The CDR3 spells CSVPTSEGYEQYF. For the CDR3, the DNA is TGCAGCGTTCCAACTAGCGAGGGCTACGAGCAGTACTTC.

About this clonotype itself: A much larger clonotype is one base distant, so this may be a read error. The CDR3 protein is CASSLDIGDNEQYF. Written as DNA, the CDR3 is TGTGCCAGCAGCTTAGATATTGGAGACAATGAGCAGTACTTC. The V call is TRBV11-2, the J call TRBJ2-4; D unclear. The length of the CDR3 is 14 residues. Germline assignment: CDR1 SGHAT and CDR2 FQNNGV. Trimming stripped 0 bases from V and 13 bases from J, with 16 bases between.

J is TRBJ2-5 and V is TRBV20-1; D unclear. Between the trimmed V and J ends, which lost 3 bases and 2 bases, there was a span of 7 bases. CDR1 is DFQATT and CDR2 is SNEGSKA in the germline V gene (reference sequence). The CDR3 has 12 amino acids. The CDR3 here is CSASPQQETQYF. The CDR3 nucleotides read TGCAGTGCTAGTCCCCAGCAAGAGACCCAGTACTTC.